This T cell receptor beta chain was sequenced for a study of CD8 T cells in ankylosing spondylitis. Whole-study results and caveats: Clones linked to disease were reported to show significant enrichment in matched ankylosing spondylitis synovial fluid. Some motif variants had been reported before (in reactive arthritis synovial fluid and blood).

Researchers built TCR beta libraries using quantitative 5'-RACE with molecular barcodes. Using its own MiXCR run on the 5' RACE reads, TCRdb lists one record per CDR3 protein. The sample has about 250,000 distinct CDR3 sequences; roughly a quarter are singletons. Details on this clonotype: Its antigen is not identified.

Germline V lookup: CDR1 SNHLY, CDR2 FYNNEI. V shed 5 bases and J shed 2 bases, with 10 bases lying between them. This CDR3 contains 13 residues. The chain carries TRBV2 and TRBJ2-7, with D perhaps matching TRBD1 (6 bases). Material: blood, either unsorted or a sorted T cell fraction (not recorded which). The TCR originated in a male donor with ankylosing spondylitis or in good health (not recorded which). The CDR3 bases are TGTGCCAGCAGTCAGAACAGGGCCTACGAGCAGTACTTC. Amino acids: CASSQNRAYEQYF.